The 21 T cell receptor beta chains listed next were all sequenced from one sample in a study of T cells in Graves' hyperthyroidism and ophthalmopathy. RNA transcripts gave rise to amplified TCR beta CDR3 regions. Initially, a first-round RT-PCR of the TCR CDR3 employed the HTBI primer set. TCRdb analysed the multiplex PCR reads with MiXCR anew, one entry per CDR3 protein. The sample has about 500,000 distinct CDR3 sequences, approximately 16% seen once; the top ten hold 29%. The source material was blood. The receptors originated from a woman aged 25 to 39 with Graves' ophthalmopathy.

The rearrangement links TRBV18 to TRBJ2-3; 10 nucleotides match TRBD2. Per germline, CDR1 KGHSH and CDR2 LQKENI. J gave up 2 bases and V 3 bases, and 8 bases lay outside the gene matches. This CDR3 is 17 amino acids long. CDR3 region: CASSPLAGESHTDTQYF. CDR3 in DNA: TGTGCCAGCTCACCGCTAGCGGGAGAATCTCACACAGATACGCAGTATTTT.

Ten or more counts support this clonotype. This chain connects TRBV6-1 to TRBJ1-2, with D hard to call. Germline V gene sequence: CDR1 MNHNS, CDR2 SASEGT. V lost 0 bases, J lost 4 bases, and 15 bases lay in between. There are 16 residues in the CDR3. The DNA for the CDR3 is TGTGCCAGCAGTGAAGCGGAACAGACCGCGATCTATGGCTACACCTTC. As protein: CASSEAEQTAIYGYTF.

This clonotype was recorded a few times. The CDR3 here is CASSLGTAQPQHF. The CDR3 DNA follows: TGTGCCAGCAGCCTGGGGACAGCCCAGCCCCAGCATTTT. This chain connects TRBV28 to TRBJ1-5; 7 bases are shared with TRBD1. The CDR3 contains 13 residues. The germline V gene encodes CDR1 MDHEN and CDR2 SYDVKM. V trimming: 6 bases; J trimming: 7 bases; junction bases outside the gene matches: 6. Supplemented by reference TRBV28 and TRBJ1-5, the full variable domain reads DVKVTQSSRYLVKRTGEKVFLECVQDMDHENMFWYRQDPGLGLRLIYFSYDVKMKEKGDIPEGYSVSREKKERFSLILESASTNQTSMYLCASSLGTAQPQHFGDGTRLSIL.

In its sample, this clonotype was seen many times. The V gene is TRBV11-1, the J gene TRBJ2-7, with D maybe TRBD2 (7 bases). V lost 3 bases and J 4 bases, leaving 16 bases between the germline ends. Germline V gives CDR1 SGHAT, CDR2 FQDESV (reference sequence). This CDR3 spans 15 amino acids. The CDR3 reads CASSLSGGAEYEQYF. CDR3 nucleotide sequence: TGTGCCAGCAGCTTGTCGGGGGGCGCAGAATACGAGCAGTACTTC.

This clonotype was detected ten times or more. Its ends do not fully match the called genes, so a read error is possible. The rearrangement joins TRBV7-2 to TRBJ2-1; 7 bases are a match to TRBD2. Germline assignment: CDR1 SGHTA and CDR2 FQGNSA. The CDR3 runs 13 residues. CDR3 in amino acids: CASNLRTSDEQFF. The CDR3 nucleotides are TGTGCCAGCAACTTACGGACTAGTGACGAGCAGTTCTTC.

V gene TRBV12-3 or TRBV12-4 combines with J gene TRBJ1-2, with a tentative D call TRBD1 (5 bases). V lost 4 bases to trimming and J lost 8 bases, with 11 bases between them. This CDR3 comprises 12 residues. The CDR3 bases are TGTGCCAGCAGTTCCGACAGCGGCGGCTACACCTTC. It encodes CASSSDSGGYTF.

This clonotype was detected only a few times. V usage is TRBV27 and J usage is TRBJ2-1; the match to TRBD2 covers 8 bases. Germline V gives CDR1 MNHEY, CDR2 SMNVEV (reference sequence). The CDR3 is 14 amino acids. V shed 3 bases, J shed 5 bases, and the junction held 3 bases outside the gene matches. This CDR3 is CASSFGRANNEQFF. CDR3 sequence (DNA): TGTGCCAGCAGTTTCGGGAGGGCCAACAATGAGCAGTTCTTC.

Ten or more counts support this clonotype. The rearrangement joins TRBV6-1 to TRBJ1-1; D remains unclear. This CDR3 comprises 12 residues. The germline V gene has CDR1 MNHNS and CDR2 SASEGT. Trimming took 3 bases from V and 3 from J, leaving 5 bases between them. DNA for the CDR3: TGTGCCAGCAGTGATATGGACACTGAAGCTTTCTTT. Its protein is CASSDMDTEAFF.

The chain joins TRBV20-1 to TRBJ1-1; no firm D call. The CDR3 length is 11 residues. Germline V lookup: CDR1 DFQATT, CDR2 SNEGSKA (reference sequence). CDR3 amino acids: CSVSWNTEAFF. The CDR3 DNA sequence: TGCAGCGTTTCTTGGAACACTGAAGCTTTCTTT.

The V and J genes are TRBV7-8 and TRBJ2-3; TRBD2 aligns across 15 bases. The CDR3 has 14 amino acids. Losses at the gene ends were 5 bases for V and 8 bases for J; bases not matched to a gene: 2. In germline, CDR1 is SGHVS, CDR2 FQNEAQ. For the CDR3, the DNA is TGTGCCAGCAGCACGGGACTAGCGGGAGGTACGCAGTATTTT. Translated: CASSTGLAGGTQYF. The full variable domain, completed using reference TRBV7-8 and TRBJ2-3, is GAGVSQSPRYKVAKRGQDVALRCDPISGHVSLFWYQQALGQGPEFLTYFQNEAQLDKSGLPSDRFFAERPEGSVSTLKIQRTQQEDSAVYLCASSTGLAGGTQYFGPGTRLTVL.

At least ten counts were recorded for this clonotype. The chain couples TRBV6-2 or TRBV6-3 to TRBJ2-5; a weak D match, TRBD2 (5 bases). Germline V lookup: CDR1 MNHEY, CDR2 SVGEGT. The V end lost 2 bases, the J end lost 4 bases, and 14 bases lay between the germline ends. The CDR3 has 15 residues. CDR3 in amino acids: CASSYGVGAAETQYF. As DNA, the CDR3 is TGTGCCAGCAGTTACGGGGTCGGAGCGGCAGAGACCCAGTACTTC.

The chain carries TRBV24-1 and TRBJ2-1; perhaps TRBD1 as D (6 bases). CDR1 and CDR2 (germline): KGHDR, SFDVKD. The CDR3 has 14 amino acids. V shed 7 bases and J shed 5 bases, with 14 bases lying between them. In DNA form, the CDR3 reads TGTGCCACCAGACCCTCCACAGGGAACAATGAGCAGTTCTTC. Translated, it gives CATRPSTGNNEQFF.

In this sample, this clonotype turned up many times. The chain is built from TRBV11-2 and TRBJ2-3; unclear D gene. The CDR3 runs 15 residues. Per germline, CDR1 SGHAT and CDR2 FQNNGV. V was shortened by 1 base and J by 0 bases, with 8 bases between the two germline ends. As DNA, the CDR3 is TGTGCCAGCAGCTTAGCCGGCACTAGCACAGATACGCAGTATTTT. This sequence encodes CASSLAGTSTDTQYF.

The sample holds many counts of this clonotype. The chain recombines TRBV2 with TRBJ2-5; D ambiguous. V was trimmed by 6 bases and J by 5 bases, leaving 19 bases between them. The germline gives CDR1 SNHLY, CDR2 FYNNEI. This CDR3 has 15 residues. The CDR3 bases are TGTGCCAGCAGCCGCGTTCCGATTTCCGGGGAGACCCAGTACTTC. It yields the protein CASSRVPISGETQYF. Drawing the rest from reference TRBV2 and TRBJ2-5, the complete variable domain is EPEVTQTPSHQVTQMGQEVILRCVPISNHLYFYWYRQILGQKVEFLVSFYNNEISEKSEIFDDQFSVERPDGSNFTLKIRSTKLEDSAMYFCASSRVPISGETQYFGPGTRLLVL.

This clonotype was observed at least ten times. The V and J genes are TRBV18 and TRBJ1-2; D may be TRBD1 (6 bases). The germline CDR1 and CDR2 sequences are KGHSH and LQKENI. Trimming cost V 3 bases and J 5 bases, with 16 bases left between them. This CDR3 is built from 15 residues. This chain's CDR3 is CASSPQGSGAYGYTF. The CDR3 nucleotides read TGTGCCAGCTCACCGCAGGGTTCAGGGGCGTATGGCTACACCTTC.

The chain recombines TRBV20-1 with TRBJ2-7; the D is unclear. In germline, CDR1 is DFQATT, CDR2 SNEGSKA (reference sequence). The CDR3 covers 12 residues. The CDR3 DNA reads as TGCAGCGTTGTAGTGAGTATCTACGAGCAGTACTTC. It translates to CSVVVSIYEQYF.

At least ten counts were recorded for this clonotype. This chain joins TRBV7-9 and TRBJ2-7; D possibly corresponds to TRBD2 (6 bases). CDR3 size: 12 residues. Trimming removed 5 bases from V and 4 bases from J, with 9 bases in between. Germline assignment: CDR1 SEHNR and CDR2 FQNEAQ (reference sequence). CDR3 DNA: TGTGCCAGCAGCCGCGGGAATTACGAGCAGTACTTC. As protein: CASSRGNYEQYF.

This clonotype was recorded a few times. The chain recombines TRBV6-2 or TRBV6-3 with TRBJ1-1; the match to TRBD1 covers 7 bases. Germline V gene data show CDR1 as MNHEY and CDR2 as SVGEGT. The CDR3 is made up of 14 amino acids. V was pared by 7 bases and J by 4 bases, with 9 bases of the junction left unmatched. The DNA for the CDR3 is TGTGCCAGCACCCACGGGACAGTGGCCACTGAAGCTTTCTTT. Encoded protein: CASTHGTVATEAFF.

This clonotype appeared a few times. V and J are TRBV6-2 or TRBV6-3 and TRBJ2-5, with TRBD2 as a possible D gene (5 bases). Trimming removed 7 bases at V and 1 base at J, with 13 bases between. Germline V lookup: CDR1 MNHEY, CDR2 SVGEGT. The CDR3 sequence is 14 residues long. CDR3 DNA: TGTGCCAGCACCAACGAGGGTCTCCAAGAGACCCAGTACTTC. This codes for CASTNEGLQETQYF.

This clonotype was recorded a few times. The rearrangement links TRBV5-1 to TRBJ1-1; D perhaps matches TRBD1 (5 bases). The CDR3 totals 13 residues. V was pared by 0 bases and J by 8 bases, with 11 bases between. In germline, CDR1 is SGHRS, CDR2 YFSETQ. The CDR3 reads CASSLAGGGEAFF. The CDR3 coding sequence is TGCGCCAGCAGCTTGGCTGGGGGGGGGGAAGCTTTCTTT.

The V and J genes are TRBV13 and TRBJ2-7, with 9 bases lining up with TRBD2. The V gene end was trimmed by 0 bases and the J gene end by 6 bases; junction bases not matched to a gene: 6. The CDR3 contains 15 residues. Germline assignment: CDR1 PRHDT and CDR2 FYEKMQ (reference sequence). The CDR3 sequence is CASSLGEAGGAEQYF. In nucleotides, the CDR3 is TGTGCCAGCAGCTTAGGTGAGGCGGGAGGGGCCGAGCAGTACTTC.